What follows describes a single TCR beta chain. The CDR3 covers 18 residues. The V gene end was trimmed by 3 bases and the J gene end by 8 bases; junction bases not matched to a gene: 18. The germline V gene has CDR1 SGHAT and CDR2 FQNNGV. This entry belongs to a study of blood T cell repertoires in COVID-19. Across the whole study: Whether acute or convalescent, the COVID-19 samples came from the United States, Italy and Spain. T cells, B-cell-depleted T cells, or PBMCs supplied cDNA or gDNA.

How the authors handled the data: Estimation of nucleated cell counts was performed using reference gene primer amplification. Assay used: immunoSEQ multiplex PCR; TCRdb lists only in-frame clones, some missing. V and J calls and clone size are those listed in that table; D and trimming were worked out from the DNA. The sample has some 200,000 clones, 80% seen once. The sample taken for sequencing was peripheral blood. The sequence derives from a human donor in a cohort sampled during active COVID-19. The chain carries TRBV11-2 and TRBJ2-1; 8 positions agree with TRBD2. CDR3 nucleotide sequence: TGTGCCAGCAGCTTGGGGGGAGGGATTAGCGGGAATTTCTATGAGCAGTTCTTC. Translating gives CASSLGGGISGNFYEQFF.